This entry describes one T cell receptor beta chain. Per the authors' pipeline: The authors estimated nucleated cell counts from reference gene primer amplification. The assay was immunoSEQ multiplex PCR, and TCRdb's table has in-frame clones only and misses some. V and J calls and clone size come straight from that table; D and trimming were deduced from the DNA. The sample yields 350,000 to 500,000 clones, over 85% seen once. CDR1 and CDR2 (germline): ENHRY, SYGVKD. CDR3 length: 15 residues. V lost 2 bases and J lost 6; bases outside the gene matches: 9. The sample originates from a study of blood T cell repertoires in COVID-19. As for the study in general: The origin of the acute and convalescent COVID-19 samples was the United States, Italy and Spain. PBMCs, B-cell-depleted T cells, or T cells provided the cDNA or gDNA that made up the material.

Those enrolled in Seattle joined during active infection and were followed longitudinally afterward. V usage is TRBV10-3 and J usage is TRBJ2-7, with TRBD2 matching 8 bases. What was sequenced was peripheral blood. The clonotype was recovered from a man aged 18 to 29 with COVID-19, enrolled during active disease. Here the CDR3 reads CAISEPGAGDPEQYF. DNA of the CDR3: TGTGCCATCAGTGAGCCTGGAGCGGGAGATCCCGAGCAGTACTTC.